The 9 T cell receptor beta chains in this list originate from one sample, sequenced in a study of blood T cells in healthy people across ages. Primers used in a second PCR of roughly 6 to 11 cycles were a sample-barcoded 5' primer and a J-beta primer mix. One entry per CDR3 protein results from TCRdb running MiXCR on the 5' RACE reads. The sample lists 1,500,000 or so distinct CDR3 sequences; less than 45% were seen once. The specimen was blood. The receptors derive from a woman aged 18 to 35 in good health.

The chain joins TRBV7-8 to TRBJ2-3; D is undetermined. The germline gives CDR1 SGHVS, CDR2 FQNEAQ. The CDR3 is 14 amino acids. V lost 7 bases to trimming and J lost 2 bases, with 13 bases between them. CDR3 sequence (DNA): TGTGCCAGCACCAAACAACGACTCACAGATACGCAGTATTTT. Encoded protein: CASTKQRLTDTQYF.

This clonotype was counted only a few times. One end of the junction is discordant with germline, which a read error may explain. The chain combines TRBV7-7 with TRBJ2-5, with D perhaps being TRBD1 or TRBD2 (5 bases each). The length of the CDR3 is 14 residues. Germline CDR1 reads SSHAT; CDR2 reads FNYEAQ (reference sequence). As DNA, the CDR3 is TGTGCTAGCAGCTTAGAACCGACTGGGGGAGAGCAGTACTTC. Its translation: CASSLEPTGGEQYF.

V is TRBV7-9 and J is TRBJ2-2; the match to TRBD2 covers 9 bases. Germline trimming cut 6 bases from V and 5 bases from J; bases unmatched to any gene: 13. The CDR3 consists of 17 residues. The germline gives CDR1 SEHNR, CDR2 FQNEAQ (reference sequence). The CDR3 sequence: CASRARLAEGLTGELFF. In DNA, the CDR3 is TGTGCCAGCAGAGCTAGACTAGCGGAGGGGTTAACCGGGGAGCTGTTTTTT.

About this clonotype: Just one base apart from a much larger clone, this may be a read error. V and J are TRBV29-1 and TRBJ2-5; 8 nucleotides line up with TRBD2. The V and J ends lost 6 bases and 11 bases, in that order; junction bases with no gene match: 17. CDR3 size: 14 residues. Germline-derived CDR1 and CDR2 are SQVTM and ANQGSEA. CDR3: CSVGSGLVGDEQYF. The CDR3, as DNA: TGCAGCGTCGGATCGGGACTAGTTGGCGATGAGCAGTACTTC.

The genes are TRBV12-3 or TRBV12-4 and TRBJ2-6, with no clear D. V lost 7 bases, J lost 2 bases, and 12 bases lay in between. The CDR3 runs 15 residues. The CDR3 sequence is CASTLGATGANVLTF. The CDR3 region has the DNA TGTGCCAGCACCTTGGGTGCTACTGGGGCCAACGTCCTGACTTTC.

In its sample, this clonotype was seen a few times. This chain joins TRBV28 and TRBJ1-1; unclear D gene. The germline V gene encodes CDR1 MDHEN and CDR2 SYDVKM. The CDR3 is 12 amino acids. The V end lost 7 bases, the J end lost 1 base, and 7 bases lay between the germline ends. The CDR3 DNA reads TGTGCCAGCACACCCGCGAACACTGAAGCTTTCTTT. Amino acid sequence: CASTPANTEAFF.

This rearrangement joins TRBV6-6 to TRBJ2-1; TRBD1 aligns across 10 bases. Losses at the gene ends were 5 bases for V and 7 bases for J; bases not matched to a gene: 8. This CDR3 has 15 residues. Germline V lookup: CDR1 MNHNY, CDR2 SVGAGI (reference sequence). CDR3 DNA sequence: TGTGCCAGCAGTAACCGACAGGGGGCGCGAAATGAGCAGTTCTTC. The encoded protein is CASSNRQGARNEQFF.

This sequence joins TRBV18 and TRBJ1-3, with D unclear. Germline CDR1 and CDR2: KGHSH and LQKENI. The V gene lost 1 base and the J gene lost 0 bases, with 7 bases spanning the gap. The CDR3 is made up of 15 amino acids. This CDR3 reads CASSPRGNSGNTIYF. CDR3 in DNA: TGTGCCAGCTCACCACGGGGTAACTCTGGAAACACCATATATTTT.

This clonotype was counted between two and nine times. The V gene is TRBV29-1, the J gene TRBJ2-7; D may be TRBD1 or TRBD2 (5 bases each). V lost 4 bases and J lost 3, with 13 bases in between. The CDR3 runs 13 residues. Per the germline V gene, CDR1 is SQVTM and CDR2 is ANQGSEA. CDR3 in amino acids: CSVGQGPVYEQYF. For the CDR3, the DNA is TGCAGCGTTGGGCAGGGACCTGTCTACGAGCAGTACTTC.